What follows are 11 T cell receptor beta chains derived from one specimen sequenced in a study of blood T cell repertoires in COVID-19. Profiled with immunoSEQ multiplex PCR; TCRdb holds only in-frame clones, not every one. Seen here are 310,000 or so clones, roughly 90% observed once, and the top ten hold roughly 2.2%. The sample consisted of peripheral blood. The receptors stem from a woman between 45 and 60 years old who had recovered from COVID-19.

This chain joins TRBV18 and TRBJ1-5; D remains ambiguous. Germline values: CDR1 KGHSH, CDR2 LQKENI. This CDR3 spans 18 amino acids. The V gene lost 2 bases and the J gene lost 2 bases, with 19 bases spanning the gap. CDR3 in amino acids: CASSPFELSVRGNQPQHF. In DNA form, the CDR3 reads TGTGCCAGCTCACCATTTGAGTTGTCAGTGAGGGGCAATCAGCCCCAGCATTTT.

V and J are TRBV27 and TRBJ2-1, with 8 positions matching TRBD2. From germline, CDR1 is MNHEY and CDR2 SMNVEV (reference sequence). CDR3 length: 17 amino acids. V lost 3 bases to trimming and J lost 5 bases; unmatched junction nucleotides: 12. DNA for the CDR3: TGTGCCAGCAGTTTTTTGATGGCGGGAGGCACTAACAATGAGCAGTTCTTC. This codes for CASSFLMAGGTNNEQFF.

This chain connects TRBV3-1 (or the pseudogene TRBV3-2) to TRBJ2-1; TRBD2 agrees at 11 bases. V shed 2 bases and J 3 bases; nucleotides not matched to a gene: 3. The length of the CDR3 is 16 residues. CDR1 LGHDT and CDR2 YNNKEL come from the germline V gene (reference sequence). CDR3 sequence reads: CASSQSGTSGYNEQFF. CDR3 nucleotides: TGTGCCAGCAGCCAATCCGGGACTAGCGGCTACAATGAGCAGTTCTTC.

The rearrangement uses TRBV5-5 and TRBJ1-1; D possibly corresponds to TRBD1 (5 bases). The CDR3 is made up of 16 amino acids. V shed 3 bases and J shed 1 base, with 16 bases lying between them. Germline V lookup: CDR1 SGHKS, CDR2 YYEKEE (reference sequence). The CDR3 here is CASSSRWGVQNTEAFF. As DNA, the CDR3 is TGTGCCAGCAGCTCCAGGTGGGGGGTACAGAACACTGAAGCTTTCTTT.

The genes are TRBV5-4 and TRBJ1-2; D gene ambiguous. V was shortened by 0 bases and J by 6 bases, with 15 bases between the two germline ends. This CDR3 has 15 residues. Germline CDR1 is SGHNT and CDR2 is YYREEE (reference sequence). CDR3 sequence: CASSLDPTPRDGYTF. The CDR3 bases are TGTGCCAGCAGCTTGGATCCCACGCCACGCGATGGCTACACCTTC.

The chain combines TRBV11-2 with TRBJ1-4; 9 bases are a match to TRBD1. V lost 5 bases, J lost 5 bases, and 6 bases stayed unmatched. The CDR3 sequence is 15 residues long. Looked up from germline, CDR1 is SGHAT and CDR2 is FQNNGV. CDR3 bases: TGTGCCAGCAGCACGGCCGGGACAGGGAATGAAAAACTGTTTTTT. This encodes CASSTAGTGNEKLFF.

This chain connects TRBV29-1 to TRBJ1-1, with 8 bases that match TRBD1. V gave up 6 bases and J gave up 0 bases; unmatched junction bases: 9. CDR1 and CDR2 from the germline V gene are SQVTM and ANQGSEA. The CDR3 covers 15 residues. The CDR3 nucleotides are TGCAGCGTGGCCCCTGGACAGGGCATGAACACTGAAGCTTTCTTT. The encoded protein is CSVAPGQGMNTEAFF.

The CDR3 here is CASSYLRQGKDSNQPQHF. In nucleotides, the CDR3 is TGTGCCAGCAGTTACCTTAGACAGGGGAAAGACAGCAATCAGCCCCAGCATTTT. The V and J genes are TRBV6-2 or TRBV6-3 and TRBJ1-5; 8 nucleotides agree with TRBD1. Germline-derived CDR1 and CDR2 are MNHEY and SVGEGT. V gave up 2 bases and J gave up 1 base; unmatched junction bases: 10. This CDR3 has 18 residues.

This clone was seen a handful of times. Here the CDR3 DNA reads TGTGCCAGCGGACTCAGGAGGCAGCCCCAGCATTTT. Translation gives CASGLRRQPQHF. The rearrangement joins TRBV12-3 or TRBV12-4 to TRBJ1-5; no clear D. V was shortened by 8 bases and J by 7 bases, with 12 bases between the two germline ends. The CDR3 is made up of 12 amino acids.

This chain uses TRBV11-2 with TRBJ2-7; TRBD1 matches 7 bases. Germline lookup yields CDR1 SGHAT and CDR2 FQNNGV. This CDR3 is built from 14 residues. V lost 5 bases to trimming and J lost 0 bases; unmatched junction nucleotides: 4. CDR3 bases: TGTGCCAGCAGCCTGGGACAGAACTCCTACGAGCAGTACTTC. Its translation: CASSLGQNSYEQYF. The full variable domain, rest sourced from reference TRBV11-2 and TRBJ2-7, is EAGVAQSPRYKIIEKRQSVAFWCNPISGHATLYWYQQILGQGPKLLIQFQNNGVVDDSQLPKDRFSAERLKGVDSTLKIQPAKLEDSAVYLCASSLGQNSYEQYFGPGTRLTVT.

This rearrangement joins TRBV9 to TRBJ1-6, with D unresolved. This CDR3 contains 16 residues. Trimming pared 4 bases from V and 3 bases from J, leaving 14 bases between. Germline CDR1 and CDR2: SGDLS and YYNGEE. The CDR3 loop reads CASSIGTAFYNSPLHF. CDR3 sequence (DNA): TGTGCCAGCAGCATCGGTACTGCCTTCTATAATTCACCCCTCCACTTT. The entire variable domain, with the rest obtained from reference TRBV9 and TRBJ1-6, is as follows: DSGVTQTPKHLITATGQRVTLRCSPRSGDLSVYWYQQSLDQGLQFLIQYYNGEERAKGNILERFSAQQFPDLHSELNLSSLELGDSALYFCASSIGTAFYNSPLHFGNGTRLTVT.